This entry lists 30 T cell receptor beta chains sequenced from one sample in a study of T cell repertoires in cytomegalovirus infection. Antigens for these TCRs are unknown. TCRdb used MiXCR to reprocess the reads, holding one entry per CDR3 protein. The data hold roughly 700,000 distinct CDR3 sequences, with 33% observed a single time. This sample comprised cultured PBMCs, obtained from culture after CMV antigen stimulation. The receptor source for this set is a human donor in good health (CMV status not recorded). Some clones in this sample may be carry-over from other donors' samples.

This chain links TRBV19 with TRBJ1-5, with 7 bases that match TRBD1. The trim removed 9 bases at V and 7 bases at J, leaving 15 bases unmatched. The CDR3 contains 15 residues. Germline V CDR1 and CDR2: LNHDA, SQIVND (reference sequence). Here the CDR3 reads CASRTHRGWEQPQHF. DNA for the CDR3: TGTGCCAGCAGAACCCACAGGGGATGGGAACAGCCCCAGCATTTT.

This clonotype turned up a few times. The chain combines TRBV6-6 with TRBJ2-7, with D hard to call. Per the germline V gene, CDR1 is MNHNY and CDR2 is SVGAGI (reference sequence). Trimming pared 5 bases from V and 6 bases from J, leaving 20 bases between. This CDR3 has 15 residues. The CDR3 loop reads CASSAFPPPESEQYF. The CDR3 DNA reads TGTGCCAGCAGTGCCTTCCCCCCGCCAGAATCCGAGCAGTACTTC.

There are many counts of this clonotype. The chain links TRBV7-2 to TRBJ2-1; D unclear. The germline V gene has CDR1 SGHTA and CDR2 FQGNSA. This CDR3 comprises 14 residues. Trimming cost V 2 bases and J 7 bases, with 12 bases left between them. CDR3 DNA sequence: TGTGCCAGCAGCTTACGACCAAGTTTGAATGAGCAGTTCTTC. Translating it yields CASSLRPSLNEQFF.

V is TRBV20-1 and J is TRBJ2-1, with unresolved D. Looked up from germline, CDR1 is DFQATT and CDR2 is SNEGSKA (reference sequence). Trimming left V 0 bases short and J 0 bases short, with 9 bases between. This CDR3 region has 15 residues. CDR3 coding DNA: TGCAGTGCTAGAGATTTTGGGGACTCCTACAATGAGCAGTTCTTC. Its translation: CSARDFGDSYNEQFF.

The chain has TRBV18 and TRBJ1-1, with D perhaps TRBD1 (5 bases). Germline V lookup: CDR1 KGHSH, CDR2 LQKENI. V shed 6 bases and J shed 5 bases, with 16 bases lying between them. This CDR3 comprises 14 residues. CDR3: CASSNSGGGTEAFF. CDR3 bases: TGTGCCAGCTCGAATTCGGGGGGAGGTACTGAAGCTTTCTTT. Using reference TRBV18 and TRBJ1-1 for the parts outside the CDR3, the full variable domain is NAGVMQNPRHLVRRRGQEARLRCSPMKGHSHVYWYRQLPEEGLKFMVYLQKENIIDESGMPKERFSAEFPKEGPSILRIQQVVRGDSAAYFCASSNSGGGTEAFFGQGTRLTVV.

This clonotype has only a few counts. The chain uses TRBV7-6 and TRBJ1-1; no definite D call. Germline V CDR1 and CDR2: SGHVS, FNYEAQ. The CDR3 has 14 amino acids. V was cut by 4 bases and J by 6 bases, with 15 bases left in between. The CDR3 here is CASSSSAPAPEAFF. Here the CDR3 DNA reads TGTGCCAGCAGCTCATCGGCCCCTGCCCCTGAAGCTTTCTTT.

The rearrangement uses TRBV6-1 and TRBJ1-1, with 7 nucleotides matching TRBD1. V was clipped by 6 bases and J by 4 bases; unmatched bases: 5. The CDR3 extends over 13 amino acids. In germline, CDR1 is MNHNS, CDR2 SASEGT. CDR3 nucleotide sequence: TGTGCCAGCAGGGCTTCAGGGGGCACTGAAGCTTTCTTT. This gives the protein CASRASGGTEAFF.

The gene calls are TRBV2 and TRBJ2-3; 7 bases are shared with TRBD1. The germline V gene encodes CDR1 SNHLY and CDR2 FYNNEI. This CDR3 is 14 amino acids long. V lost 11 bases and J lost 5; bases outside the gene matches: 13. CDR3 nucleotides: TGTGCCGCTTCCCGGGACAGACGCGGAGATACGCAGTATTTT. This sequence encodes CAASRDRRGDTQYF.

At least ten counts were recorded for this clonotype. This rearrangement joins TRBV7-2 to TRBJ2-7, with 9 bases identical to TRBD2. The CDR3 has 15 amino acids. V lost 1 base to trimming and J lost 1 base; unmatched junction nucleotides: 2. Germline CDR1 is SGHTA and CDR2 is FQGNSA. The CDR3 DNA follows: TGTGCCAGCAGCTTAGTCGCGGGAGGGTCCTACGAGCAGTACTTC. It specifies CASSLVAGGSYEQYF.

This clonotype occurred a few times. The chain joins TRBV12-3 or TRBV12-4 to TRBJ1-2; D unresolved. The germline V and J ends were trimmed by 7 bases and 7 bases, with 16 bases remaining between them. The CDR3 runs 13 residues. The DNA for the CDR3 is TGTGCCAGCACCCTGACGGTGGAGGGTGGCTACACCTTC. Translation gives CASTLTVEGGYTF.

The rearrangement links TRBV4-1 to TRBJ2-3, with 8 bases that match TRBD2. This CDR3 is built from 15 residues. The ends lost 5 bases at V and 5 bases at J; junction bases unmatched: 9. Germline V gives CDR1 MGHRA, CDR2 YSYEKL. In DNA form, the CDR3 reads TGCGCCAGCAGCGTCAGCGGGAGAGGTGGAGATACGCAGTATTTT. Protein: CASSVSGRGGDTQYF.

This clonotype has a count of ten or more. V gene TRBV7-2 combines with J gene TRBJ2-5, with 7 positions matching TRBD1. Germline V gives CDR1 SGHTA, CDR2 FQGNSA. Trimming took 3 bases from V and 3 from J; bases not matched to a gene: 7. The CDR3 spans 15 residues. The CDR3 spells CASSLTGQREETQYF. CDR3 in DNA: TGTGCCAGCAGCTTGACAGGGCAGAGGGAAGAGACCCAGTACTTC. The whole variable domain, remainder taken from reference TRBV7-2 and TRBJ2-5, is GAGVSQSPSNKVTEKGKDVELRCDPISGHTALYWYRQSLGQGLEFLIYFQGNSAPDKSGLPSDRFSAERTGGSVSTLTIQRTQQEDSAVYLCASSLTGQREETQYFGPGTRLLVL.

The chain combines TRBV27 with TRBJ2-6; 8 bases match TRBD1. Germline V gives CDR1 MNHEY, CDR2 SMNVEV (reference sequence). The CDR3 has 19 amino acids. J was trimmed by 0 bases and V by 0 bases; bases with no gene match: 7. CDR3 in DNA: TGTGCCAGCAGTTTATCCGGGACAGGCGCTTCCTCTGGGGCCAACGTCCTGACTTTC. Residues: CASSLSGTGASSGANVLTF.

This sequence joins TRBV29-1 and TRBJ2-7; no reliable D call. Trimming stripped 0 bases from V and 6 bases from J, with 12 bases between. Germline V gene sequence: CDR1 SQVTM, CDR2 ANQGSEA. The CDR3 totals 13 residues. CDR3 amino acids: CSVEDRVGGEQYF. The CDR3 coding sequence is TGCAGCGTTGAAGATAGGGTAGGTGGCGAGCAGTACTTC.

The gene calls are TRBV7-9 and TRBJ2-5; D perhaps matches TRBD2 (6 bases). V was trimmed by 6 bases and J by 7 bases, leaving 12 bases between them. The CDR3 has 12 residues. The germline V gene has CDR1 SEHNR and CDR2 FQNEAQ (reference sequence). The CDR3 loop is CASRAAGGTQYF. CDR3 bases: TGTGCCAGCAGGGCCGCCGGGGGGACCCAGTACTTC.

This clonotype has only a few counts. This sequence joins TRBV19 and TRBJ2-1; 9 bases match TRBD2. This CDR3 contains 19 residues. Germline assignment: CDR1 LNHDA and CDR2 SQIVND (reference sequence). The V segment lost 4 bases and the J segment 3 bases; nucleotides outside the gene matches: 16. The CDR3 DNA reads as TGTGCCAGTAGTAGTCCCGGGACTAGCCTCCGAGGGTACTACAATGAGCAGTTCTTC. It codes for CASSSPGTSLRGYYNEQFF.

The genes are TRBV7-6 and TRBJ2-3; D unclear. Trimming pared 1 base from V and 3 bases from J, leaving 8 bases between. CDR1 SGHVS and CDR2 FNYEAQ come from the germline V gene. The CDR3 is 14 amino acids. This CDR3 reads CASSLEWATDTQYF. In nucleotides, the CDR3 is TGTGCCAGCAGCTTAGAATGGGCTACAGATACGCAGTATTTT.

This clonotype occurred once. Mismatch with germline at one junction end may stem from a read error. The rearrangement joins TRBV5-3 to TRBJ1-2; possibly TRBD1 for D (6 bases). TRBV5-3 is designated an ORF whose function remains uncertain. This CDR3 is 14 amino acids long. DNA of the CDR3: TGTGCCAGCAGCTTCCAGGGGCTGGACTATGGCTACACCTTC. Its protein product is CASSFQGLDYGYTF.

There are many counts of this clonotype. CDR3 bases: TGTGCCAGCAGCTTCCCGGGACAGGGGGCGCAGAGGACTGAAGCTTTCTTT. It specifies CASSFPGQGAQRTEAFF. The rearrangement links TRBV7-2 to TRBJ1-1; TRBD1 matches 12 bases. Germline V gene data show CDR1 as SGHTA and CDR2 as FQGNSA. The CDR3 is 17 residues long. The J segment lost 5 bases and the V segment lost 3 bases, leaving 10 bases of the junction unmatched.

The J gene is TRBJ2-3, the V gene TRBV28; TRBD2 agrees at 9 bases. The trim removed 5 bases at V and 2 bases at J, leaving 5 bases unmatched. The CDR3 has 15 residues. Germline V gives CDR1 MDHEN, CDR2 SYDVKM. DNA for the CDR3: TGTGCCAGCAGTAAAGCGGGGGGCTCCACAGATACGCAGTATTTT. It codes for CASSKAGGSTDTQYF.

V and J are TRBV12-3 or TRBV12-4 and TRBJ1-2, with a weak D call TRBD1 (5 bases). This CDR3 contains 12 residues. The V end lost 2 bases, the J end lost 6 bases, and 7 bases lay between the germline ends. CDR3 bases: TGTGCCAGCAGTTTATCGGGGCATGGCTACACCTTC. Translation gives CASSLSGHGYTF.

V gene TRBV19 combines with J gene TRBJ2-7; a weak D match, TRBD2 (5 bases). Germline lookup yields CDR1 LNHDA and CDR2 SQIVND (reference sequence). CDR3 length: 15 residues. The V and J ends lost 2 bases and 4 bases respectively, with 15 bases between them. DNA for the CDR3: TGTGCCAGTAGTATACGGACTTCCCCATCTTACGAGCAGTACTTC. Protein sequence: CASSIRTSPSYEQYF.

Comments on this clonotype: At one end, the junction sequence differs from germline, possibly due to a read error. The rearrangement joins TRBV7-2 to TRBJ1-1; D uncertain. Germline-derived CDR1 and CDR2 are SGHTA and FQGNSA. There are 13 residues in the CDR3. CDR3 coding DNA: TGTGTCAGCAGCTTGGCCCGCGGCGTGGAAGCTTTCTTT. Its translation: CVSSLARGVEAFF.

V is TRBV2 and J is TRBJ1-1, with D tentatively TRBD1 (6 bases). V lost 3 bases and J lost 4, with 9 bases in between. CDR3 length equals 13 residues. The V gene's germline CDR1 is SNHLY and CDR2 FYNNEI. The CDR3 reads CASSDRGGTEAFF. The CDR3 region has the DNA TGTGCCAGCAGTGACAGGGGCGGCACTGAAGCTTTCTTT. Based on the CDR3 plus reference TRBV2 and TRBJ1-1, the full variable domain is EPEVTQTPSHQVTQMGQEVILRCVPISNHLYFYWYRQILGQKVEFLVSFYNNEISEKSEIFDDQFSVERPDGSNFTLKIRSTKLEDSAMYFCASSDRGGTEAFFGQGTRLTVV.

The chain combines TRBV11-2 with TRBJ1-2; D remains ambiguous. This CDR3 contains 15 residues. Germline CDR1 SGHAT, CDR2 FQNNGV. Trimming cost V 5 bases and J 4 bases, with 17 bases left between them. This CDR3 is CASSPTTGGVYGYTF. The CDR3, as DNA: TGTGCCAGCAGCCCAACGACCGGTGGGGTCTATGGCTACACCTTC.

The chain combines TRBV19 with TRBJ2-7; perhaps TRBD2 as D (6 bases). The germline CDR1 and CDR2 sequences are LNHDA and SQIVND (reference sequence). The V end was cut by 7 bases, the J end by 0 bases, with 13 bases between. The CDR3 is 14 residues long. CDR3 nucleotide sequence: TGTGCCAGTACCCCGGACTACCTCTCCTACGAGCAGTACTTC. The encoded protein is CASTPDYLSYEQYF. The entire variable domain, with the rest obtained from reference TRBV19 and TRBJ2-7, is as follows: DGGITQSPKYLFRKEGQNVTLSCEQNLNHDAMYWYRQDPGQGLRLIYYSQIVNDFQKGDIAEGYSVSREKKESFPLTVTSAQKNPTAFYLCASTPDYLSYEQYFGPGTRLTVT.

The table lists this clonotype with a count of one. A read error may be the cause here, since a much bigger clone is one base away. V gene TRBV7-2 combines with J gene TRBJ2-1, with 7 bases aligning to TRBD2. CDR3 length equals 16 residues. V was clipped by 2 bases and J by 0 bases; unmatched bases: 4. CDR1 SGHTA and CDR2 FQGNSA come from the germline V gene. CDR3 sequence reads: CASSLRSGISYNEQFF. The CDR3 nucleotides read TGTGCCAGCAGCTTACGGAGCGGGATCTCCTACAATGAGCAGTTCTTC.

The genes are TRBV6-2 or TRBV6-3 and TRBJ2-1; D ambiguous. The CDR3 covers 15 residues. Germline values: CDR1 MNHEY, CDR2 SVGEGT. V gave up 1 base and J gave up 5 bases, with 12 bases separating them. CDR3 loop: CASSYWSPSNNEQFF. CDR3 bases: TGTGCCAGCAGTTACTGGTCCCCCTCAAACAATGAGCAGTTCTTC.

This rearrangement joins TRBV2 to TRBJ2-1, with TRBD2 identical over 7 bases. In germline, CDR1 is SNHLY, CDR2 FYNNEI. CDR3 length: 15 residues. Trimming at V came to 8 bases and at J to 8 bases, leaving 15 bases not matched to a gene. This CDR3 is CASQVSASGLDEQFF. The DNA of the CDR3 is TGTGCCAGCCAGGTCTCGGCTAGCGGCCTGGATGAGCAGTTCTTC.

The chain employs TRBV29-1 and TRBJ2-3; 15 bases are a match to TRBD2. The CDR3 is 18 residues long. From germline, CDR1 is SQVTM and CDR2 ANQGSEA. CDR3 amino acids: CSIPGLAGGPRILDTQYF. CDR3 DNA sequence: TGCAGTATCCCGGGACTAGCGGGGGGCCCCCGCATCCTGGATACGCAGTATTTT.